This TCR beta chain was retrieved from a study of beta chain features in type 1 diabetes. Isolated RNA was reverse transcribed in full, so expressed TCRB transcripts were sequenced. Using immunoSEQ multiplex PCR, the repertoire was profiled, and TCRdb retains in-frame clones only, with some absent. The profile covers around 150,000 clones, with 9% appearing a single time and roughly 0.72% taken by the ten largest. About this clone itself: Its antigen is undetermined.

From germline, CDR1 is SGDLS and CDR2 YYNGEE. V shed 0 bases and J 8 bases; nucleotides not matched to a gene: 2. CDR3 length: 13 residues. General observations from the study: In every one of the four CD4+ subsets, TCRB CDR3s were moderately but significantly shorter in Type 1 diabetes patients. When VDJ junctions were examined, type 1 diabetes patients showed fewer insertions and more deletions.

This clonotype was obtained from a woman between 25 and 40 years old with type 1 diabetes. Sample: central memory CD4+ T cells from blood. This sequence joins TRBV9 and TRBJ1-1; 9 bases fit TRBD1. For the CDR3, the DNA is TGTGCCAGCAGCGTAGAGGGACAGGGAGAAGCTTTCTTT. This sequence encodes CASSVEGQGEAFF.